Given below is one T cell receptor beta chain in context. This CDR3 has 14 amino acids. In germline, CDR1 is MNHEY, CDR2 SVGAGI. The V gene lost 7 bases and the J gene lost 1 base, with 11 bases spanning the gap. This specimen comes from a study of blood T cell repertoires in COVID-19. Clones were read by immunoSEQ multiplex PCR, and TCRdb kept only the in-frame ones, dropping some. The table includes 140,000 or so clones, around four fifths detected once. The sequence was obtained from a human donor in a cohort sampled during active COVID-19. The sample taken for sequencing was peripheral blood. The rearrangement uses TRBV6-5 and TRBJ1-5; D perhaps matches TRBD1 (5 bases). In nucleotides, the CDR3 is TGTGCCAGCACGGCGGGGCTGAGCAATCAGCCCCAGCATTTT. Its protein product is CASTAGLSNQPQHF.